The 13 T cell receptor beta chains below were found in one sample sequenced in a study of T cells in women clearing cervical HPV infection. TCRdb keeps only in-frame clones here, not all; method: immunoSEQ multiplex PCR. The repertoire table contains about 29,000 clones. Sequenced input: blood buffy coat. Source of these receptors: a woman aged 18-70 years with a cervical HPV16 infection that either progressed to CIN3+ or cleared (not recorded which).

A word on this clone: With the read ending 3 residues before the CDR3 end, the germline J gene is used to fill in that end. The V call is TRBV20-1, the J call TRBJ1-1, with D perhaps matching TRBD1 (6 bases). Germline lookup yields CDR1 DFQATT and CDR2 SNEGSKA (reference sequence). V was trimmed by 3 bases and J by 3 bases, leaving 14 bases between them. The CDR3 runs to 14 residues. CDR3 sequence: CSAREAQGYTEAFF. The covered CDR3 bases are TGCAGTGCTAGGGAAGCACAGGGATACACTGAA.

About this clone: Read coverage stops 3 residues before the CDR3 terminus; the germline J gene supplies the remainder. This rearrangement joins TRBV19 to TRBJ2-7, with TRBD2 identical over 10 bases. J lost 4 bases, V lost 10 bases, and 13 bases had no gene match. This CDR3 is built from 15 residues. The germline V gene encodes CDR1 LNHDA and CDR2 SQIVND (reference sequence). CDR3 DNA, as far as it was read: TGTGCCACCACAGCGGTGTCTAGCGGGAGTTACGAG. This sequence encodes CATTAVSSGSYE. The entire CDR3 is CATTAVSSGSYEQYF.

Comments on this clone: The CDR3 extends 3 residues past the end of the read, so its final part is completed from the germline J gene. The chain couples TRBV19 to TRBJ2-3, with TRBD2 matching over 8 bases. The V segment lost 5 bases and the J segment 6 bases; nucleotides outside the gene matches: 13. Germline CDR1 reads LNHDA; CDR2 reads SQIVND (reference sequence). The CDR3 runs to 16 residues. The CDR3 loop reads CASSLWASGRSDTQYF. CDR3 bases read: TGTGCCAGTAGTCTTTGGGCTAGCGGGCGGTCCGATACG.

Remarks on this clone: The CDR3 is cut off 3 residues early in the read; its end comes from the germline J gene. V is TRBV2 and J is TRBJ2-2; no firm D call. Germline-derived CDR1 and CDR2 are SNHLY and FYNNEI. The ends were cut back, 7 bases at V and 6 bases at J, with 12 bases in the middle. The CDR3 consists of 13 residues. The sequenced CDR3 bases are TGTGCCAGCACTGCCCTTGGGCCCGGGGAG. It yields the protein CASTALGPGE. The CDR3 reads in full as CASTALGPGELFF.

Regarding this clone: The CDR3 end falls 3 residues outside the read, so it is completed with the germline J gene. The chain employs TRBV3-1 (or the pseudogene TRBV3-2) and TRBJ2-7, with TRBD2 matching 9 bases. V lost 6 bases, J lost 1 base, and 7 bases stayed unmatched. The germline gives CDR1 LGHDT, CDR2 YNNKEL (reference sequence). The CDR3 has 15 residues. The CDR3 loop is CASSPLSGGSYEQYF. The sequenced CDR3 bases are TGTGCCAGCAGTCCACTTAGCGGGGGTTCCTACGAG.

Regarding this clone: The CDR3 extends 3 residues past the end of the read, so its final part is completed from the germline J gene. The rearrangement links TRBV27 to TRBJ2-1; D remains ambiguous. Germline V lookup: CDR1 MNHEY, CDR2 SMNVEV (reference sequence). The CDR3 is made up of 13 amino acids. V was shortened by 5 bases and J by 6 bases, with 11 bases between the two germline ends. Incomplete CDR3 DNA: TGTGCCAGCAGTCCCGAGCCTTTCAATGAG. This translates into CASSPEPFNE. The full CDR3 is CASSPEPFNEQFF.

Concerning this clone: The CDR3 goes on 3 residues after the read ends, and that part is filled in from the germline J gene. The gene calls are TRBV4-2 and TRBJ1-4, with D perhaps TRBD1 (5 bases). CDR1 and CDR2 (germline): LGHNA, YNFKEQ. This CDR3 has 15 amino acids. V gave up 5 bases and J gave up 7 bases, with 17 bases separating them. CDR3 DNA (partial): TGTGCCAGCAGCTTGAGCGGGGCGAGGGGTGAAAAA. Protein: CASSLSGARGEK. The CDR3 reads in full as CASSLSGARGEKLFF.

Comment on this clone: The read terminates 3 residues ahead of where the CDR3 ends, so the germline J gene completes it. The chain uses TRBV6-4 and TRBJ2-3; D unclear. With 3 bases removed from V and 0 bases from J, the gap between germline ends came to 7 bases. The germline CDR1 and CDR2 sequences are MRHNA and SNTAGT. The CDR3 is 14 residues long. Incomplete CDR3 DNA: TGTGCCAGCAGTGATCAAGCGAGCACAGATACG. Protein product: CASSDQASTDT. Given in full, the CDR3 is CASSDQASTDTQYF.

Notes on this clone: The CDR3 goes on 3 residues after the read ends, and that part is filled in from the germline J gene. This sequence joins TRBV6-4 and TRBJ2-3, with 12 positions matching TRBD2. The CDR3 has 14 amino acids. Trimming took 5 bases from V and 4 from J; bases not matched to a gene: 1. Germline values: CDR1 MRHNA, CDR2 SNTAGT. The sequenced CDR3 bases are TGTGCCAGCAGTACTAGCGGGAGGTCAGATACG. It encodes CASSTSGRSDT. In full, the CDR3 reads CASSTSGRSDTQYF.

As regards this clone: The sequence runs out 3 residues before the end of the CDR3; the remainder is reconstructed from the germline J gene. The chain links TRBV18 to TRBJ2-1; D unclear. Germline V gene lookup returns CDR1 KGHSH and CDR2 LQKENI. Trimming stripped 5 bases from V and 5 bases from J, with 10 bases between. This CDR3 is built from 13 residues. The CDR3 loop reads CASSTSSDNEQFF. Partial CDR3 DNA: TGTGCCAGCTCAACCAGCAGCGACAATGAG.

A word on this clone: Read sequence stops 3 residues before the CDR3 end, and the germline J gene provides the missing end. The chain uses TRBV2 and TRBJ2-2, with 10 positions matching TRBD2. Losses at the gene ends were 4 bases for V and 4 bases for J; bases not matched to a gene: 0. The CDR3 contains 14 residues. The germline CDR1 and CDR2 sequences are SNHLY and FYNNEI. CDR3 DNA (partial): TGTGCCAGCAGTGGGACTAGCGGCACCGGGGAG. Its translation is CASSGTSGTGE. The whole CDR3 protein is CASSGTSGTGELFF.

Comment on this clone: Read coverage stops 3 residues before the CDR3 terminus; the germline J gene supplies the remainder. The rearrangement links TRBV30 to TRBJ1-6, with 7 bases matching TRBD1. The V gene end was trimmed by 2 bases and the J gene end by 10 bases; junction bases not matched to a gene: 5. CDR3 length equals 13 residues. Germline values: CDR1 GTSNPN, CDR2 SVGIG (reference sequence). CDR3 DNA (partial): TGTGCCTGGAGTCGACAGGGTCGGTCACCC. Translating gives CAWSRQGRSP. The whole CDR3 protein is CAWSRQGRSPLHF.

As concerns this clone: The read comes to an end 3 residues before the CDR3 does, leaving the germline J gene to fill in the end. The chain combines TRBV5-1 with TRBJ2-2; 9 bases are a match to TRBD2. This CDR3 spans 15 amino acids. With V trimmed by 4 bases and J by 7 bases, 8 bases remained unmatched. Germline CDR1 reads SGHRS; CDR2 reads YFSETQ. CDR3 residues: CASSQWTSEYGELFF. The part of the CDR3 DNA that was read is TGCGCCAGCAGCCAATGGACTAGCGAGTACGGGGAG.